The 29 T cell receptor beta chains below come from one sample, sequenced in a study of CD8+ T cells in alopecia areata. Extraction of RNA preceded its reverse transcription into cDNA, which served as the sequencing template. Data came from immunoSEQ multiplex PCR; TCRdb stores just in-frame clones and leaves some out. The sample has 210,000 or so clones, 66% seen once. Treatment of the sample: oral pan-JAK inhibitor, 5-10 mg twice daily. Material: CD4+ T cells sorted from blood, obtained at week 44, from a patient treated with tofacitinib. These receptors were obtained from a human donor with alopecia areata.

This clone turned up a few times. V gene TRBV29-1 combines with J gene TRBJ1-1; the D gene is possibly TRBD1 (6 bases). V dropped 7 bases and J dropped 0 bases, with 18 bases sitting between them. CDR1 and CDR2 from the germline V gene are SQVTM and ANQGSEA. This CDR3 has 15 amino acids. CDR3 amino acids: CSGTYRDTLNTEAFF. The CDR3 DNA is TGCAGCGGGACCTATCGGGACACCCTGAACACTGAAGCTTTCTTT. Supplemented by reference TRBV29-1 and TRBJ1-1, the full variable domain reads SAVISQKPSRDICQRGTSLTIQCQVDSQVTMMFWYRQQPGQSLTLIATANQGSEATYESGFVIDKFPISRPNLTFSTLTVSNMSPEDSSIYLCSGTYRDTLNTEAFFGQGTRLTVV.

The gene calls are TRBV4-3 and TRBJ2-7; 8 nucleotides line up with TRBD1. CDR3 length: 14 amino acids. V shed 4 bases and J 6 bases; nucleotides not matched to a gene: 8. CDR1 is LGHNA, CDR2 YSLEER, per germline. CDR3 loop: CASSRSDRVSEQYF. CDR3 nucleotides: TGCGCCAGCAGCCGATCGGACAGGGTTTCCGAGCAGTACTTC.

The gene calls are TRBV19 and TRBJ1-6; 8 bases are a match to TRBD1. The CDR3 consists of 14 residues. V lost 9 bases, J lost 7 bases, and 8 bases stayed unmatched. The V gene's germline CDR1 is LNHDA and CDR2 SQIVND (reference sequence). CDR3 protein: CASRIQGENSPLHF. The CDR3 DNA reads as TGTGCCAGCCGAATACAGGGGGAAAATTCACCCCTCCACTTT.

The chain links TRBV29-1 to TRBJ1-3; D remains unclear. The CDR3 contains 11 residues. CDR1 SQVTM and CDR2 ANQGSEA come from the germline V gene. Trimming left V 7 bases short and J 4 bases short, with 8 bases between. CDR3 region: CSARAGNTIYF. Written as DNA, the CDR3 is TGCAGCGCAAGGGCAGGAAACACCATATATTTT.

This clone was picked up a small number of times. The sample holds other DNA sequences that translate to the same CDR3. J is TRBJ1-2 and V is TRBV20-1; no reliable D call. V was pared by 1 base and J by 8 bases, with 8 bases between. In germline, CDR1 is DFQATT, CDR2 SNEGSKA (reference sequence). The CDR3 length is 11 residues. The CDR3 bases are TGCAGTGCTAGAGGAGGTTACGGCTACACCTTC. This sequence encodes CSARGGYGYTF.

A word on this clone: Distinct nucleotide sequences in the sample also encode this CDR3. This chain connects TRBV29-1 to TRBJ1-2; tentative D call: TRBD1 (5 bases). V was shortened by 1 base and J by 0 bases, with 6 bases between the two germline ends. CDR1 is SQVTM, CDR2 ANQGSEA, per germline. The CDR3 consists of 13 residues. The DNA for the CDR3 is TGCAGCGTTGAAGTGACAGCTAACTATGGCTACACCTTC. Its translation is CSVEVTANYGYTF.

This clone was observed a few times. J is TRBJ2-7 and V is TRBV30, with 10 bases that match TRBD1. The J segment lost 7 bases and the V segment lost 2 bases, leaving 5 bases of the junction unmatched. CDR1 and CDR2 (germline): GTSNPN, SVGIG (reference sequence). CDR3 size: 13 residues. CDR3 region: CAWSSWDRGEQYF. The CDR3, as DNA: TGTGCCTGGAGTTCATGGGACAGGGGAGAGCAGTACTTC.

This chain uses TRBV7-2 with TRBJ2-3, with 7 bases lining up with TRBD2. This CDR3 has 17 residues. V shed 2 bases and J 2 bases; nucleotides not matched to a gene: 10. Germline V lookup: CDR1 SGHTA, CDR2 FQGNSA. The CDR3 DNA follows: TGTGCCAGCAGCTTATTGTCGACTAGCACTTTCACAGATACGCAGTATTTT. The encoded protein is CASSLLSTSTFTDTQYF.

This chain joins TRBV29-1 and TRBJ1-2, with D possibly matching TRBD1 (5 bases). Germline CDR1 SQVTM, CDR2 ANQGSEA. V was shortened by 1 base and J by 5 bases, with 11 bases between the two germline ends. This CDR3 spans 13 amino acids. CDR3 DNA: TGCAGCGTTGAAGGGCAGGGCTGGTATGGCTACACCTTC. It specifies CSVEGQGWYGYTF.

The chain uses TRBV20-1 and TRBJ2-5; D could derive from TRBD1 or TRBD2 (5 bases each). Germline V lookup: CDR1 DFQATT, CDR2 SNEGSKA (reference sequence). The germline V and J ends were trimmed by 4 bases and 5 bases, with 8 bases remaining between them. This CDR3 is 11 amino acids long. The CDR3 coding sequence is TGCAGTGCTATATGGGGGGAGACCCAGTACTTC. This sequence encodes CSAIWGETQYF.

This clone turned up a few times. The CDR3 protein is CSALATVRTQYF. The CDR3, as DNA: TGCAGCGCCTTAGCCACGGTCCGGACCCAGTACTTC. V and J are TRBV29-1 and TRBJ2-4; D gene ambiguous. The end of the DNA is better explained by TRBJ2-5, so the J call may be wrong. Germline V gene lookup returns CDR1 SQVTM and CDR2 ANQGSEA. CDR3 length: 12 amino acids.

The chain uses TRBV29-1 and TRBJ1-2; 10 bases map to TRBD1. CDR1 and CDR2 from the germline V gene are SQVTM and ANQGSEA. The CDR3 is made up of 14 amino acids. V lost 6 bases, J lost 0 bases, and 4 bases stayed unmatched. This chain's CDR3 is CSVWDRGSNYGYTF. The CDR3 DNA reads TGCAGCGTCTGGGACAGGGGCTCTAACTATGGCTACACCTTC.

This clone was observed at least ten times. The CDR3: CASSATAYEQYF. In DNA, the CDR3 is TGTGCCAGCAGTGCTACGGCTTACGAGCAGTACTTC. The chain recombines TRBV2 with TRBJ2-7, with no clear D. With 4 bases removed from V and 4 bases from J, the gap between germline ends came to 8 bases. Per the germline V gene, CDR1 is SNHLY and CDR2 is FYNNEI. There are 12 residues in the CDR3.

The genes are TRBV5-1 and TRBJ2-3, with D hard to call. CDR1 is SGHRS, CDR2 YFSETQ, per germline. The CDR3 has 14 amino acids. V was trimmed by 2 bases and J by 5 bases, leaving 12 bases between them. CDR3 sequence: CASSLGSSGDTQYF. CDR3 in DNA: TGCGCCAGCAGCTTAGGTAGCAGTGGAGATACGCAGTATTTT. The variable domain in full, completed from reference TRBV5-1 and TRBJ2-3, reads KAGVTQTPRYLIKTRGQQVTLSCSPISGHRSVSWYQQTPGQGLQFLFEYFSETQRNKGNFPGRFSGRQFSNSRSEMNVSTLELGDSALYLCASSLGSSGDTQYFGPGTRLTVL.

DNA for the CDR3: TGTGCCAGCAGCCCTCTGGGGGCAGGAGGCTACGAGCAGTACTTC. It translates to CASSPLGAGGYEQYF. V usage is TRBV7-2 and J usage is TRBJ2-7; D perhaps matches TRBD1 (6 bases). CDR1 and CDR2 from the germline V gene are SGHTA and FQGNSA. This CDR3 has 15 residues. Trimming took 5 bases from V and 3 from J, leaving 17 bases between them.

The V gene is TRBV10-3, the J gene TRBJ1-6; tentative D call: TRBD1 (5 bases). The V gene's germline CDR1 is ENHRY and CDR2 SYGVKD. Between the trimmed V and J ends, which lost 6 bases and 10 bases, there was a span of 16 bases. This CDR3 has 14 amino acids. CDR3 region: CAIRAGRDVSPLHF. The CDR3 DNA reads TGTGCCATCAGGGCGGGACGGGACGTCTCACCCCTCCACTTT.

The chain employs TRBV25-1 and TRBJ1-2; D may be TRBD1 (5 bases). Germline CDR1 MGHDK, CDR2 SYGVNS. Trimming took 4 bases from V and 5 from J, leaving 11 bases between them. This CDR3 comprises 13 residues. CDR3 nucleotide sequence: TGTGCCAGCAGTGTAGCCGGGGGTTATGGCTACACCTTC. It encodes CASSVAGGYGYTF.

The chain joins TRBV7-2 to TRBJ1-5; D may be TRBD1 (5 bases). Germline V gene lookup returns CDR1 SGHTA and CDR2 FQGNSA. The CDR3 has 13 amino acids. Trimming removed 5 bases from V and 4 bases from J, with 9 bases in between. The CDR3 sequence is CASSVQGNQPQHF. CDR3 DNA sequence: TGTGCCAGCAGCGTCCAGGGTAATCAGCCCCAGCATTTT.

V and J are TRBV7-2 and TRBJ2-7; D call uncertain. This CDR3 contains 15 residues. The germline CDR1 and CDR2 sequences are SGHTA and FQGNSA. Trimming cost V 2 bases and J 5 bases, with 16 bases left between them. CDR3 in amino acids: CASSLLGSSRNEQYF. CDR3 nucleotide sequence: TGTGCCAGCAGCTTACTGGGTAGCTCTAGAAACGAGCAGTACTTC.

The CDR3, as DNA: TGTGCCAGCAGTGGTGGGCAGGGGCTCGGGGAGACCCAGTACTTC. It specifies CASSGGQGLGETQYF. The V gene is TRBV2, the J gene TRBJ2-5; D possibly corresponds to TRBD1 (6 bases). CDR3 length: 15 amino acids. The germline CDR1 and CDR2 sequences are SNHLY and FYNNEI. Trimming cost V 4 bases and J 5 bases, with 17 bases left between them.

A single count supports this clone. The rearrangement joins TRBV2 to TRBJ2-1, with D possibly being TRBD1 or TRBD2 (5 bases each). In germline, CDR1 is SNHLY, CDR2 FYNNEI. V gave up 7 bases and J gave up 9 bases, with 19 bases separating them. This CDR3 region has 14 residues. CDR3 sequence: CASIQRLGTGEQFF. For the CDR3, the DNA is TGTGCCAGCATCCAGAGGTTGGGGACGGGTGAGCAGTTCTTC.

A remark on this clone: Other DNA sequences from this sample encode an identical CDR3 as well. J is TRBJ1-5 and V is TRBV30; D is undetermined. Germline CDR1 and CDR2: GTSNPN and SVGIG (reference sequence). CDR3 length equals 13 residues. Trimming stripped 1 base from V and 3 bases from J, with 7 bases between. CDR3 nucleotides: TGTGCCTGGAGTGGGGGTGACAATCAGCCCCAGCATTTT. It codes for CAWSGGDNQPQHF.

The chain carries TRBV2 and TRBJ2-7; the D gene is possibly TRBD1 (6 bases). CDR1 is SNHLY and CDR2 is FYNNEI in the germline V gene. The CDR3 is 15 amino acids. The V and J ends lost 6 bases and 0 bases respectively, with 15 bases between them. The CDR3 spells CASSAGVSPSYEQYF. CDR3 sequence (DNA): TGTGCCAGCAGCGCAGGGGTGTCCCCCTCCTACGAGCAGTACTTC.

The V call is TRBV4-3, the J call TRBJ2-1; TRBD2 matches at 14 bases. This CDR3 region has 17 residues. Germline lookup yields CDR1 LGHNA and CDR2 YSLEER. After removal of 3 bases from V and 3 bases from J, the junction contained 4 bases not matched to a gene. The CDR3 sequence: CASSQLGTSGGYNEQFF. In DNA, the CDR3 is TGCGCCAGCAGCCAGCTGGGGACTAGCGGGGGCTACAATGAGCAGTTCTTC.

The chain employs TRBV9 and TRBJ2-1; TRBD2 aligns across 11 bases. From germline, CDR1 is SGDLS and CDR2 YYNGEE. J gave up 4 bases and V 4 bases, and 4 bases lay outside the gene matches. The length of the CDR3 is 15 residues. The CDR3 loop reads CASSSGLADYNEQFF. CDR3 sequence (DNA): TGTGCCAGCAGCTCGGGACTAGCGGATTACAATGAGCAGTTCTTC. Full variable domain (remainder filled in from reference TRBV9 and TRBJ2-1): DSGVTQTPKHLITATGQRVTLRCSPRSGDLSVYWYQQSLDQGLQFLIQYYNGEERAKGNILERFSAQQFPDLHSELNLSSLELGDSALYFCASSSGLADYNEQFFGPGTRLTVL.

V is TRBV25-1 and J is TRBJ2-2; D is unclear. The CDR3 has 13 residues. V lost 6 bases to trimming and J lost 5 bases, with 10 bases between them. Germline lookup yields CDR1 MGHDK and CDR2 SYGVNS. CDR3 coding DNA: TGTGCCAGCAGCGCGGACCTTACCGGGGAGCTGTTTTTT. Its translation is CASSADLTGELFF.

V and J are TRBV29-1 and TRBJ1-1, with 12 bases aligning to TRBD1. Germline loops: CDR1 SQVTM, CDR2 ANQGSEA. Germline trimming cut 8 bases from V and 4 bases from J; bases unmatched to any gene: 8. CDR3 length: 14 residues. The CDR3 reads CSSQGDRGPTEAFF. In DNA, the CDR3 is TGCAGCTCCCAAGGGGACAGGGGGCCCACTGAAGCTTTCTTT.

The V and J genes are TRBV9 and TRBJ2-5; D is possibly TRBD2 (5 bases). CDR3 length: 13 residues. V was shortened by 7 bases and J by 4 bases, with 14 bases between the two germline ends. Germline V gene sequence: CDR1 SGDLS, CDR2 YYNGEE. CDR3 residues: CASGRGGVETQYF. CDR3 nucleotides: TGTGCCAGCGGTCGAGGAGGCGTAGAGACCCAGTACTTC.

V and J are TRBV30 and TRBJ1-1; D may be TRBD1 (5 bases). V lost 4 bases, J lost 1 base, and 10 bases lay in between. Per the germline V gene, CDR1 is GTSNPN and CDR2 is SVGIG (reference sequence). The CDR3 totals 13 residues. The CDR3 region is CAWNSRGNTEAFF. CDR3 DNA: TGTGCCTGGAACAGTAGGGGGAACACTGAAGCTTTCTTT.